This TCR beta chain was documented in a study of OX40 agonist ivuxolimab in advanced cancers. Method: immunoSEQ multiplex PCR; TCRdb's copy keeps in-frame clones and lacks some. The sample has 48,000 or so clones, roughly 86% seen once. This CDR3 has 13 amino acids. CDR1 is GTSNPN and CDR2 is SVGIG in the germline V gene (reference sequence). V lost 3 bases, J lost 4 bases, and 12 bases lay in between. The source of this sequence is an adult with an advanced solid tumor such as melanoma, head and neck, liver or kidney cancer. This sequence joins TRBV30 and TRBJ1-2; TRBD1 is a possible D gene (5 bases). The sample in question was CD4+ or CD8+ T cells sorted from blood, obtained in a trial of the OX40 agonist ivuxolimab. Here the CDR3 DNA reads TGTGCCTGGAGCGATTGGCAGGGCTATGGCTACACCTTC. Its translation: CAWSDWQGYGYTF.